One and the same sample provided the 30 T cell receptor beta chains below, sequenced in a study of OX40 agonist ivuxolimab in advanced cancers. The assay was immunoSEQ multiplex PCR, and TCRdb's table has in-frame clones only and misses some. This sample has 90,000 to 120,000 clones, with 91% found just once. The starting material was CD4+ or CD8+ T cells sorted from blood, obtained in a trial of the OX40 agonist ivuxolimab. All receptors derive from an adult with an advanced solid tumor such as melanoma, head and neck, liver or kidney cancer.

The V gene is TRBV6-5, the J gene TRBJ1-5; 8 nucleotides agree with TRBD1. J lost 6 bases, V lost 0 bases, and 4 bases had no gene match. Germline assignment: CDR1 MNHEY and CDR2 SVGAGI. CDR3 length equals 15 residues. The DNA for the CDR3 is TGTGCCAGCAGTTACTCCAGGGGGCAAGGTCAGCCCCAGCATTTT. It is translated as CASSYSRGQGQPQHF.

V usage is TRBV10-1 and J usage is TRBJ2-3; tentative D call: TRBD2 (5 bases). The CDR3 has 15 residues. Germline CDR1 and CDR2: WNHNN and SYGVQD (reference sequence). V was shortened by 0 bases and J by 4 bases, with 11 bases between the two germline ends. The CDR3 here is CASSESMEASDTQYF. In DNA, the CDR3 is TGCGCCAGCAGTGAGTCAATGGAGGCCTCAGATACGCAGTATTTT.

This chain connects TRBV7-2 to TRBJ1-1, with D uncertain. Germline CDR1 is SGHTA and CDR2 is FQGNSA. The V end was cut by 1 base, the J end by 0 bases, with 6 bases between. The CDR3 totals 14 residues. This chain's CDR3 is CASSLVRMNTEAFF. The DNA for the CDR3 is TGTGCCAGCAGCTTAGTAAGGATGAACACTGAAGCTTTCTTT.

This clone occurred a few times. J is TRBJ2-1 and V is TRBV28; possible D gene TRBD1, 6 bases. Between the trimmed V and J ends, which lost 6 bases and 0 bases, there was a span of 15 bases. This CDR3 has 16 amino acids. The germline CDR1 and CDR2 sequences are MDHEN and SYDVKM. CDR3 DNA sequence: TGTGCCAGCAGCCCCACAGGGACGCTCTCCTACAATGAGCAGTTCTTC. Translation: CASSPTGTLSYNEQFF.

This rearrangement joins TRBV6-5 to TRBJ1-6; D might be TRBD1 (5 bases). The CDR3 totals 13 residues. Per germline, CDR1 MNHEY and CDR2 SVGAGI. Deletions cut 6 bases from V and 8 bases from J, with 11 bases between. CDR3 protein: CASSDRGHSPLHF. The CDR3, as DNA: TGTGCCAGCAGCGATCGGGGCCATTCACCCCTCCACTTT.

The chain links TRBV14 to TRBJ2-3; 7 bases agree with TRBD2. V was clipped by 1 base and J by 4 bases; unmatched bases: 8. The CDR3 totals 16 residues. CDR1 is SGHDN and CDR2 is FVKESK in the germline V gene. CDR3 sequence: CASSQGGGSVADTQYF. CDR3 sequence (DNA): TGTGCCAGCAGCCAAGGCGGCGGGAGTGTGGCAGATACGCAGTATTTT.

In nucleotides, the CDR3 is TGTGCCAGCAGTGACGGGGGAGGGCGTGAGCAGTTCTTC. Translated: CASSDGGGREQFF. This chain links TRBV2 with TRBJ2-1, with TRBD2 matching over 7 bases. Germline lookup yields CDR1 SNHLY and CDR2 FYNNEI. V lost 3 bases, J lost 9 bases, and 5 bases stayed unmatched. This CDR3 comprises 13 residues.

This sequence joins TRBV28 and TRBJ1-5; weak D call: TRBD1 (5 bases). This CDR3 comprises 15 residues. The V end lost 3 bases, the J end lost 7 bases, and 16 bases lay between the germline ends. Germline V gene sequence: CDR1 MDHEN, CDR2 SYDVKM. CDR3 DNA sequence: TGTGCCAGCAGTTTTCCCCAGGGTCTAGGACAGCCCCAGCATTTT. Translated: CASSFPQGLGQPQHF. Supplemented by reference TRBV28 and TRBJ1-5, the full variable domain reads DVKVTQSSRYLVKRTGEKVFLECVQDMDHENMFWYRQDPGLGLRLIYFSYDVKMKEKGDIPEGYSVSREKKERFSLILESASTNQTSMYLCASSFPQGLGQPQHFGDGTRLSIL.

The chain joins TRBV15 to TRBJ2-7; 10 bases line up with TRBD2. There are 17 residues in the CDR3. V gave up 0 bases and J gave up 2 bases; unmatched junction bases: 7. Germline V CDR1 and CDR2: LNHNV, YYDKDF (reference sequence). This CDR3 is CATSRDGGLAETYEQYF. In DNA form, the CDR3 reads TGTGCCACCAGCAGAGATGGAGGACTAGCGGAGACCTACGAGCAGTACTTC.

CDR3 loop: CASRPTVEGETQYF. CDR3 nucleotides: TGTGCCAGCAGGCCCACAGTCGAGGGAGAGACCCAGTACTTC. V is TRBV6-1 and J is TRBJ2-5; D may be TRBD2 (5 bases). The CDR3 consists of 14 residues. The V gene lost 6 bases and the J gene lost 4 bases, with 15 bases spanning the gap. Germline V gene lookup returns CDR1 MNHNS and CDR2 SASEGT.

The chain recombines TRBV28 with TRBJ2-7; the D is unclear. Germline CDR1 reads MDHEN; CDR2 reads SYDVKM. The CDR3 extends over 11 amino acids. The germline V and J ends were trimmed by 8 bases and 12 bases, with 17 bases remaining between them. CDR3 sequence (DNA): TGTGCCAGCCGGCCAGTCGGACGAATGTACTTC. Translated, it gives CASRPVGRMYF.

CDR3 sequence: CAITTGTDYGYTF. CDR3 bases: TGTGCCATCACGACCGGGACAGACTATGGCTACACCTTC. V gene TRBV10-3 combines with J gene TRBJ1-2, with 7 bases identical to TRBD1. The CDR3 runs to 13 residues. V was pared by 7 bases and J by 3 bases, with 5 bases of the junction left unmatched. Germline V lookup: CDR1 ENHRY, CDR2 SYGVKD.

V usage is TRBV7-9 and J usage is TRBJ2-7, with 7 bases lining up with TRBD1. The CDR3 is made up of 12 amino acids. The junction had 7 bases not matched to a gene; V was cut back by 2 bases and J by 12 bases. Germline CDR1 and CDR2: SEHNR and FQNEAQ (reference sequence). The CDR3, as DNA: TGTGCCAGCAGCTTACTGACAGGGCCCCTGTACTTC. Translation gives CASSLLTGPLYF.

The gene calls are TRBV6-5 and TRBJ1-6; the match to TRBD1 covers 10 bases. Germline V lookup: CDR1 MNHEY, CDR2 SVGAGI. The V gene end was trimmed by 2 bases and the J gene end by 8 bases; junction bases not matched to a gene: 3. CDR3 length equals 15 residues. The CDR3 loop is CASSYQDRGDSPLHF. The CDR3 DNA reads TGTGCCAGCAGTTACCAGGACAGGGGGGATTCACCCCTCCACTTT.

V usage is TRBV6-4 and J usage is TRBJ2-7; the match to TRBD2 covers 10 bases. CDR1 and CDR2 from the germline V gene are MRHNA and SNTAGT. V lost 3 bases, J lost 3 bases, and 8 bases stayed unmatched. This CDR3 is 16 amino acids long. The CDR3 DNA reads TGTGCCAGCAGTGAGAAGGGAACTAGCGGGAACTACGAGCAGTACTTC. Translation gives CASSEKGTSGNYEQYF.

The V and J genes are TRBV12-5 and TRBJ2-2; no definite D call. V was trimmed by 2 bases and J by 3 bases, leaving 13 bases between them. The V gene's germline CDR1 is LGHNT and CDR2 FRNRAP. This CDR3 comprises 16 residues. The CDR3 DNA reads as TGTGCTAGTGGTTTGTCGGTTCTTGTGGACACCGGGGAGCTGTTTTTT. Protein: CASGLSVLVDTGELFF.

This clone was seen once. This chain joins TRBV23-1 and TRBJ2-3, with D possibly matching TRBD1 (6 bases). TRBV23-1 qualifies as an ORF whose function is uncertain. This CDR3 comprises 17 residues. V was clipped by 0 bases and J by 2 bases, with 15 bases between them. The DNA of the CDR3 is TGCGCCAGCAGTCAATCGCAGAAGCAGGGGCTCACAGATACGCAGTATTTT. As protein: CASSQSQKQGLTDTQYF.

CDR3 nucleotide sequence: TGTGCCAGCAGTTCAAGACAGGGGCCTTTCCACGAGCAGTACTTC. Protein: CASSSRQGPFHEQYF. The chain recombines TRBV7-2 with TRBJ2-7, with 8 bases fitting TRBD1. The CDR3 is 15 residues long. After removal of 6 bases from V and 5 bases from J, the junction contained 12 bases not matched to a gene. Germline-derived CDR1 and CDR2 are SGHTA and FQGNSA.

The CDR3 DNA is TGCGCCAGCAGCTTGGTCGGGGGTCTAGATGAAAAACTGTTTTTT. It specifies CASSLVGGLDEKLFF. This chain connects TRBV5-1 to TRBJ1-4; possibly TRBD1 for D (5 bases). Germline CDR1 and CDR2: SGHRS and YFSETQ. This CDR3 is built from 15 residues. With 0 bases removed from V and 6 bases from J, the gap between germline ends came to 12 bases. Together with reference TRBV5-1 and TRBJ1-4, the CDR3 gives the full variable domain: KAGVTQTPRYLIKTRGQQVTLSCSPISGHRSVSWYQQTPGQGLQFLFEYFSETQRNKGNFPGRFSGRQFSNSRSEMNVSTLELGDSALYLCASSLVGGLDEKLFFGSGTQLSVL.

This chain uses TRBV5-1 with TRBJ2-7, with 12 bases identical to TRBD1. V lost 3 bases and J lost 7; bases outside the gene matches: 8. This CDR3 comprises 15 residues. Germline loops: CDR1 SGHRS, CDR2 YFSETQ. CDR3 in amino acids: CASSSSGQGAEEQYF. Here the CDR3 DNA reads TGCGCCAGCAGCTCATCGGGACAGGGGGCTGAAGAGCAGTACTTC.

This chain joins TRBV28 and TRBJ1-1, with 9 bases identical to TRBD1. CDR1 and CDR2 (germline): MDHEN, SYDVKM. The CDR3 length is 14 residues. With V trimmed by 4 bases and J by 5 bases, 5 bases remained unmatched. The CDR3 spells CASSYRGLGTEAFF. The CDR3 bases are TGTGCCAGCAGTTACAGGGGGCTGGGAACTGAAGCTTTCTTT.

The genes are TRBV6-6 and TRBJ2-2, with 11 bases that match TRBD2. The V gene end was trimmed by 4 bases and the J gene end by 5 bases; junction bases not matched to a gene: 3. The CDR3 totals 15 residues. From germline, CDR1 is MNHNY and CDR2 SVGAGI (reference sequence). The CDR3 protein is CASSLAGGATGELFF. In DNA form, the CDR3 reads TGTGCCAGCAGTTTAGCGGGGGGGGCTACCGGGGAGCTGTTTTTT.

Here the CDR3 DNA reads TGTGCCAGCAGCCAGGGACAGGTGAACACTGAAGCTTTCTTT. This translates into CASSQGQVNTEAFF. The chain is built from TRBV7-2 and TRBJ1-1; 8 nucleotides match TRBD1. The J segment lost 0 bases and the V segment lost 5 bases, leaving 2 bases of the junction unmatched. The germline gives CDR1 SGHTA, CDR2 FQGNSA. CDR3 length: 14 amino acids.

The CDR3 protein is CASSHRGLAKNIQYF. CDR3 nucleotide sequence: TGTGCCAGCAGCCACCGGGGGCTAGCCAAAAACATTCAGTACTTC. The chain is built from TRBV11-3 and TRBJ2-4, with D perhaps matching TRBD1 or TRBD2 (6 bases each). Germline lookup yields CDR1 SGHNT and CDR2 YENEEA. With 5 bases removed from V and 0 bases from J, the gap between germline ends came to 11 bases. This CDR3 spans 15 amino acids.

The chain combines TRBV19 with TRBJ1-4; 9 bases map to TRBD1. V was pared by 4 bases and J by 5 bases, with 2 bases of the junction left unmatched. CDR1 is LNHDA, CDR2 SQIVND, per germline (reference sequence). This CDR3 has 14 residues. CDR3 DNA: TGTGCCAGTAGTAGGGACAGGGCGAATGAAAAACTGTTTTTT. Translating gives CASSRDRANEKLFF.

J is TRBJ1-2 and V is TRBV30; D uncertain. This CDR3 has 11 residues. Trimming stripped 1 base from V and 10 bases from J, with 10 bases between. CDR1 and CDR2 (germline): GTSNPN, SVGIG (reference sequence). CDR3: CAWSEGQPYTF. CDR3 nucleotides: TGTGCCTGGAGTGAAGGGCAGCCCTACACCTTC.

The chain employs TRBV28 and TRBJ1-5; D is unclear. CDR1 is MDHEN and CDR2 is SYDVKM in the germline V gene. The CDR3 length is 12 residues. The germline V and J ends were trimmed by 3 bases and 6 bases, with 6 bases remaining between them. CDR3 bases: TGTGCCAGCAGTTTTTCCGGTCAGCCCCAGCATTTT. It encodes CASSFSGQPQHF.

V and J are TRBV5-4 and TRBJ2-2; TRBD1 agrees at 11 bases. Losses at the gene ends were 4 bases for V and 7 bases for J; bases not matched to a gene: 6. Germline V gene lookup returns CDR1 SGHNT and CDR2 YYREEE (reference sequence). The CDR3 loop spans 15 amino acids. The CDR3 DNA follows: TGTGCCAGCAGCACCGGACAGGGGGCTGTCGGGGAGCTGTTTTTT. This encodes CASSTGQGAVGELFF.

The J gene is TRBJ2-4, the V gene TRBV30; D tentatively reads TRBD1 or TRBD2 (5 bases each). The V gene's germline CDR1 is GTSNPN and CDR2 SVGIG (reference sequence). CDR3 length equals 15 residues. V was shortened by 5 bases and J by 3 bases, with 17 bases between the two germline ends. The CDR3 here is CAWASGLRGKNIQYF. CDR3 sequence (DNA): TGTGCCTGGGCATCAGGGTTGAGGGGCAAAAACATTCAGTACTTC. Using reference TRBV30 and TRBJ2-4 for the parts outside the CDR3, the full variable domain is SQTIHQWPATLVQPVGSPLSLECTVEGTSNPNLYWYRQAAGRGLQLLFYSVGIGQISSEVPQNLSASRPQDRQFILSSKKLLLSDSGFYLCAWASGLRGKNIQYFGAGTRLSVL.

V and J are TRBV10-1 and TRBJ2-1; tentatively, D is TRBD2 (5 bases). Looked up from germline, CDR1 is WNHNN and CDR2 is SYGVQD (reference sequence). This CDR3 spans 14 amino acids. Trimming stripped 2 bases from V and 0 bases from J, with 5 bases between. The CDR3 is CASSEGSSYNEQFF. CDR3 in DNA: TGCGCCAGCAGTGAGGGGAGCTCCTACAATGAGCAGTTCTTC.